The entry that follows covers one T cell receptor beta chain sequence. Its antigen is unknown. The CDR3 length is 18 residues. Per germline, CDR1 SNHLY and CDR2 FYNNEI. V was shortened by 7 bases and J by 0 bases, with 22 bases between the two germline ends. The data originate from a study of siplizumab effects on memory and regulatory T cells. The study, taken as a whole, reports: Significantly reduced by siplizumab was the cumulative frequency of alloreactive sequences, namely those traceable to unstimulated CD4+ memory cells. Unstimulated subsets contained matches for only a minor fraction of alloreactive clones.

Clones were read by immunoSEQ multiplex PCR, and TCRdb kept only the in-frame ones, dropping some. The sample lists 100,000 or so clones, about 93% occurring once. This chain uses TRBV2 with TRBJ1-3, with D possibly TRBD1 on 6 matching bases. Sequenced input: non-Treg CD4+ T cells sorted from blood. The clonotype originates from a human donor in good health. The CDR3 nucleotides are TGTGCCAGCAAGAGGGGGTTCGGGGACGTCTACTCTGGAAACACCATATATTTT. Encoded protein: CASKRGFGDVYSGNTIYF.